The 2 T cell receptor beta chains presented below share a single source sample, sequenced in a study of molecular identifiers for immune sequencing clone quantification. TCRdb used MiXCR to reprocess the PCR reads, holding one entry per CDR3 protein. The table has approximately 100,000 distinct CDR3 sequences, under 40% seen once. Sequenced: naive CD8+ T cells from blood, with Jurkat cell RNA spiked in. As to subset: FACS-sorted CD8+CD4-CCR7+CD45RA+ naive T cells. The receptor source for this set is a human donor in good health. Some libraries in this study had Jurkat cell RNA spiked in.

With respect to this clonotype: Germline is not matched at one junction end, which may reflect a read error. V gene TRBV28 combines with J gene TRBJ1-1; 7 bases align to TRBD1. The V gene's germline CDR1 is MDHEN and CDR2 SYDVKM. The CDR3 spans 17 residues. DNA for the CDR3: TGTGCCAGCAGTGTATGGGAAGGGGGCGGGATGTACACTGAGGCAATCTTT. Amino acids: CASSVWEGGGMYTEAIF.

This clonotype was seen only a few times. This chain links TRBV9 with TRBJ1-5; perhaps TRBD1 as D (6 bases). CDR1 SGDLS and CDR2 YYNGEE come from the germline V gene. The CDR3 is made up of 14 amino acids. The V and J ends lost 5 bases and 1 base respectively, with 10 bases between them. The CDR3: CASSQGFSNQPQHF. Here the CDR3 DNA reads TGTGCCAGCAGTCAGGGGTTCAGCAATCAGCCCCAGCATTTT.